This record looks at one T cell receptor beta chain sequence and its context. Its specificity is unknown. These data originate in a study of shared clonotypes between healthy human individuals. CDR3 length equals 15 residues. Trimming pared 2 bases from V and 0 bases from J, leaving 9 bases between. Germline V gene lookup returns CDR1 SGHRS and CDR2 YFSETQ. Study-level points and caveats: The study drew on few donors, limiting represented genetic and exposure-history diversity. Lower generation probabilities were found for non-shared clonotypes than for those shared by all four donors.

Only in-frame clones appear in the TCRdb table, and some are missing; sequencing was by immunoSEQ multiplex PCR. The sample lists roughly 2 million clones; 90% to 95% were seen once. V usage is TRBV5-1 and J usage is TRBJ1-3, with D unresolved. The receptor comes from a man aged 18 to 35 in good health. Sequenced: naive CD4+ T cells sorted from blood. As for subset: CD45RA+ positively selected. The CDR3 sequence is CASSFLGVSGNTIYF. The DNA for the CDR3 is TGCGCCAGCAGCTTCCTTGGGGTCTCTGGAAACACCATATATTTT.